Listed here is a single T cell receptor beta chain. Germline assignment: CDR1 SGHTA and CDR2 FQGNSA. The CDR3 has 15 residues. V was cut by 0 bases and J by 0 bases, with 9 bases left in between. This entry is derived from a study of Ad26.COV2.S vaccination and SARS-CoV-2 variants. TCRdb's copy holds only in-frame clones and misses some; the assay was immunoSEQ multiplex PCR. Of approximately 300,000 clones listed, about 85% are singletons. Regarding treatment: roughly 18 received Ad26.COV2.S at low or high dose, single or two shots; a few received placebo; per-sample allocation not given. Samples were taken on day 63 after the first vaccine or placebo injection.

The chain joins TRBV7-2 to TRBJ2-7; a possible D gene is TRBD2 (5 bases). The material was peripheral blood, obtained in a trial of Ad26.COV2.S vaccine versus placebo. This TCR was sampled from a person between 18 and 65 years old who received the Ad26.COV2.S COVID-19 vaccine or a placebo. CDR3 DNA sequence: TGTGCCAGCAGCTTAGCAGCGAGGGACTCCTACGAGCAGTACTTC. It specifies CASSLAARDSYEQYF.